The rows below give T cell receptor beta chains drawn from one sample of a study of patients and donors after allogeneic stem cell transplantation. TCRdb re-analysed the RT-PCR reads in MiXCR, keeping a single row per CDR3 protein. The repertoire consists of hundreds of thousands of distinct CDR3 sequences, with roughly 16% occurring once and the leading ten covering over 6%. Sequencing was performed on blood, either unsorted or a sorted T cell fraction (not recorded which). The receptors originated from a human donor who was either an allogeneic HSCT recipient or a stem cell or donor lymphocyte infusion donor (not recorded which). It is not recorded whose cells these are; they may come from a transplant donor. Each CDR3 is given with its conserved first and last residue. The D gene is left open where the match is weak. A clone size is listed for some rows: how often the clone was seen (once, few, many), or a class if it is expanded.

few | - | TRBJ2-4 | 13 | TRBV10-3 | CAISLGAPDIQYF | TGTGCCATCAGTTTGGGGGCTCCTGACATTCAGTACTTC
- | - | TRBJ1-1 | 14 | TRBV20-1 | CSASLAVINTEAFF | TGCAGTGCTAGTTTAGCCGTTATCAACACTGAAGCTTTCTTT
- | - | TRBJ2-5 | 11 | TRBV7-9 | CASSLIETQYF | TGTGCCAGCAGCCTCATTGAGACCCAGTACTTC
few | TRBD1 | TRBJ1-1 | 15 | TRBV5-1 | CASSIRTGSGTEAFF | TGCGCCAGCAGCATACGGACAGGGTCGGGCACTGAAGCTTTCTTT
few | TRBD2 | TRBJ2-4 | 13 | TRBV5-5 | CASSLGLENIQYF | TGTGCCAGCAGCCTGGGACTAGAAAACATTCAGTACTTC
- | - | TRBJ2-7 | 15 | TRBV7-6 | CASSLAYRGGHEQYF | TGTGCCAGCAGCTTAGCTTATAGGGGCGGCCACGAGCAGTACTTC
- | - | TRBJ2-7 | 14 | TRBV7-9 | CASSLAAGSYEQYF | TGTGCCAGCAGCTTAGCTGCGGGAAGCTACGAGCAGTACTTC
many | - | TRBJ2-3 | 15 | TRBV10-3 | CAISESTRGADTQYF | TGTGCCATCAGTGAGTCAACTCGCGGGGCAGATACGCAGTATTTT
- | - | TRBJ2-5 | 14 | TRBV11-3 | CASVPGPGQETQYF | TGTGCCAGCGTTCCGGGACCAGGCCAAGAGACCCAGTACTTC
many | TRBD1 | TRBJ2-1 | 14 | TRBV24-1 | CATSRGQGRNEQFF | TGTGCCACCTCAAGAGGACAGGGTCGGAATGAGCAGTTCTTC
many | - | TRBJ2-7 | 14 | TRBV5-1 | CASSLGQGLYEQYF | TGTGCCAGCAGTTTAGGGCAGGGCTTGTACGAGCAGTACTTC
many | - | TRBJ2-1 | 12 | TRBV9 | CASSREYNEQFF | TGTGCCAGCAGCAGAGAGTACAATGAGCAGTTCTTC
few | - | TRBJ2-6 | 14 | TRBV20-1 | CSASKQSGANVLTF | TGCAGTGCTAGCAAACAGTCTGGGGCCAACGTCCTGACTTTC
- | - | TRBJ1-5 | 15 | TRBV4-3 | CASSQDFATDQPQHF | TGCGCCAGCAGCCAAGATTTCGCCACTGATCAGCCCCAGCATTTT
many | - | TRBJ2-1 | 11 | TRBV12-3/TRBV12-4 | CASSSGGEQFF | TGTGCCAGCAGTTCCGGGGGTGAGCAGTTCTTC
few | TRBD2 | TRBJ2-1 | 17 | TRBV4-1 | CASSQDPQRGSYNEQFF | TGCGCCAGCAGCCAAGATCCCCAGCGGGGTTCCTACAATGAGCAGTTCTTC
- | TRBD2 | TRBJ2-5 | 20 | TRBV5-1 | CASSLPGLAGVPGARETQYF | TGCGCCAGCAGCTTACCCGGGCTAGCGGGAGTTCCAGGGGCGCGAGAGACCCAGTACTTC
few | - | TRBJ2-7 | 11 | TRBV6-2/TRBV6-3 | CASSHVGEQYF | TGTGCCAGCAGCCACGTCGGCGAGCAGTACTTC
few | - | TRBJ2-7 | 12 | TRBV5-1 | CASSIDRYEQYF | TGCGCCAGCAGCATTGACAGGTACGAGCAGTACTTC
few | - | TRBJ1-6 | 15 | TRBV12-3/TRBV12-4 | CASRDGAERNSPLHF | TGTGCCAGCAGGGACGGGGCCGAACGTAATTCACCCCTCCACTTT
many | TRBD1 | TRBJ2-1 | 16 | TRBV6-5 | CASSFRQGRGINEQFF | TGTGCCAGCAGTTTTAGACAGGGCAGGGGTATCAATGAGCAGTTCTTC
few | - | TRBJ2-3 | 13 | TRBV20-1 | CSADGASGDTQYF | TGCAGTGCCGACGGGGCGAGCGGAGATACGCAGTATTTT
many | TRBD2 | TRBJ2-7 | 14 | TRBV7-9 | CASSYGLDMYEQYF | TGTGCCAGCAGCTACGGACTAGACATGTACGAGCAGTACTTC
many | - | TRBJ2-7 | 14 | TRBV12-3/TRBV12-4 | CASTKGLRTYEQYF | TGTGCCAGCACCAAGGGGCTTAGGACCTACGAGCAGTACTTC
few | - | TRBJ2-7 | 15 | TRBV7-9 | CASSSEDPRVYEQYF | TGTGCCAGCAGCTCTGAGGACCCTAGGGTCTACGAGCAGTACTTC
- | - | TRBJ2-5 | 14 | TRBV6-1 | CASIRGIQQETQYF | TGTGCCAGCATTAGGGGAATTCAACAAGAGACCCAGTACTTC
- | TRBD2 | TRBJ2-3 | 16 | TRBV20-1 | CSARDPGTSGSDTQYF | TGCAGTGCTAGAGACCCCGGGACTAGTGGGTCCGATACGCAGTATTTT
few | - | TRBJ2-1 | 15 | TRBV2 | CASRGAGTGNNEQFF | TGTGCCAGCAGAGGGGCCGGGACTGGAAACAATGAGCAGTTCTTC
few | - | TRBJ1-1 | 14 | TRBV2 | CASSERRLSTEAFF | TGTGCCAGCAGTGAACGGAGGTTGTCGACGGAAGCTTTCTTT
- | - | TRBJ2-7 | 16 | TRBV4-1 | CASSLQHSQKTYEQYF | TGCGCCAGCAGCTTGCAGCACAGCCAAAAGACCTACGAGCAGTACTTC
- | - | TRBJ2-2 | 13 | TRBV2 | CATRGSYTGELFF | TGTGCTACCCGGGGGAGTTACACCGGGGAGCTGTTTTTT
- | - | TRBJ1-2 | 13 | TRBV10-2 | CASMRDGDYRYTF | TGCGCCAGCATGAGGGACGGTGACTATCGCTACACCTTC
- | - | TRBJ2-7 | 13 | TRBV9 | CASSSGIGYEQYF | TGTGCCAGCAGCTCCGGGATAGGCTACGAGCAGTACTTC
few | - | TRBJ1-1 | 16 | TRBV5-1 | CASSRSGPGQNTEAFF | TGCGCCAGCAGTCGTTCCGGCCCGGGCCAGAACACTGAAGCTTTCTTT
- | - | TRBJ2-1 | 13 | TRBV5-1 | CASSKTDSNEQFF | TGCGCCAGCAGCAAAACGGACAGCAATGAGCAGTTCTTC
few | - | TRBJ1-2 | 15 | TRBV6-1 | CASRRTEIPNYGYTF | TGTGCCAGCAGAAGAACAGAGATTCCGAACTATGGCTACACCTTC
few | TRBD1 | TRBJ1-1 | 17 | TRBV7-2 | CASSTNGQGDANTEAFF | TGTGCCAGCAGCACGAACGGACAGGGGGACGCGAACACTGAAGCTTTCTTT
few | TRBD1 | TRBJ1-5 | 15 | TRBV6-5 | CASSYSKGANQPQHF | TGTGCCAGCAGTTACTCGAAGGGGGCTAATCAGCCCCAGCATTTT
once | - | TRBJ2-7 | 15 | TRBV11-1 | CASSLGPGGDYEQYF | TGTGCCAGCAGCTTAGGGCCAGGAGGTGACTACGAGCAGTACTTC
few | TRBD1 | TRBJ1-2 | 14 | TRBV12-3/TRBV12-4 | CASREPGQGYGYTF | TGTGCCAGCAGGGAACCGGGACAGGGATATGGCTACACCTTC
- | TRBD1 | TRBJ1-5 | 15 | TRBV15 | CATSRVAGGGQPQHF | TGTGCCACCAGCAGAGTGGCAGGGGGTGGACAGCCCCAGCATTTT
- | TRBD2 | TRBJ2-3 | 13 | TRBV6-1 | CATSPGLWGTQYF | TGTGCCACCTCTCCGGGACTATGGGGTACGCAGTATTTT